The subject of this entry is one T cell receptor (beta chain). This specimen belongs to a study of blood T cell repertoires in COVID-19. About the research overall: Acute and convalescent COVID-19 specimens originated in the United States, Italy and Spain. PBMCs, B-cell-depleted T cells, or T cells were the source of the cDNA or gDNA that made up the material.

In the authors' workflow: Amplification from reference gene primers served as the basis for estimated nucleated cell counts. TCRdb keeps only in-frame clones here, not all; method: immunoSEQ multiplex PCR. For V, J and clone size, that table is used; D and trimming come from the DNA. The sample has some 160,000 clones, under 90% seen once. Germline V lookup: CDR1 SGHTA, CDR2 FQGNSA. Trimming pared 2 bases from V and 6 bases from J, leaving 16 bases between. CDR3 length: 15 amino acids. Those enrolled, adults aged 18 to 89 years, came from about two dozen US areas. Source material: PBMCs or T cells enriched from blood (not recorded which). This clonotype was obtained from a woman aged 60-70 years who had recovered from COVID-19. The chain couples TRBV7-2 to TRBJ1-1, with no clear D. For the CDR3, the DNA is TGTGCCAGCAGCTTATCGAGTTTCTCAGGCGCTGAAGCTTTCTTT. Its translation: CASSLSSFSGAEAFF. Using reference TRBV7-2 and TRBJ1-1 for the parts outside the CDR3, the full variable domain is GAGVSQSPSNKVTEKGKDVELRCDPISGHTALYWYRQSLGQGLEFLIYFQGNSAPDKSGLPSDRFSAERTGGSVSTLTIQRTQQEDSAVYLCASSLSSFSGAEAFFGQGTRLTVV.